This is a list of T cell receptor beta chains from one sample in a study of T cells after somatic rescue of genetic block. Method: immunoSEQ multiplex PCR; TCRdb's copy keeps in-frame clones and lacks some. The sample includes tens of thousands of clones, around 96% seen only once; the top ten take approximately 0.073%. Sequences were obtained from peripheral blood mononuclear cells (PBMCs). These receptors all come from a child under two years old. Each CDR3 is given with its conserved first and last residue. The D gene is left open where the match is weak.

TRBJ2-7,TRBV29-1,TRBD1,TGCAGCGTTGAATGGGACAGGGGGTACGAGCAGTACTTC,CSVEWDRGYEQYF
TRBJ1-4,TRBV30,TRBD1,TGTGCCTGGAGTGTTGGGACAGGGAATGAAAAACTGTTTTTT,CAWSVGTGNEKLFF
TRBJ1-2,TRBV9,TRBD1,TGTGCCAGCAGCCCCTCGGGGACAGGCAAAGGCTATGGCTACACCTTC,CASSPSGTGKGYGYTF
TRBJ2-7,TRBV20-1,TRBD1,TGCAGTGCTAGAACAGGGGACGAGCAGTACTTC,CSARTGDEQYF
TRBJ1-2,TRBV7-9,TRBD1,TGTGCCAGCAGCTTTTTGACAGGGGGCGCCTATGGCTACACCTTC,CASSFLTGGAYGYTF
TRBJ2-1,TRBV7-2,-,TGTGCCAGCAGCTTAGACCCCCGAGGCTACAATGAGCAGTTCTTC,CASSLDPRGYNEQFF
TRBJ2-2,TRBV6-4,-,TGTGCCAGCAGTGACTCGATTTTCTCCGGGGAGCTGTTTTTT,CASSDSIFSGELFF
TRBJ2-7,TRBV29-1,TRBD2,TGCAGCGTTGGGAGGACTAGCGGGTACGAGCAGTACTTC,CSVGRTSGYEQYF
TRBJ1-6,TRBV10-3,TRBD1,TGTGCCATCGGACAGGGGGCTGGGTCACCCCTCCACTTT,CAIGQGAGSPLHF
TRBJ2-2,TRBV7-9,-,TGTGCCAGCAGCTTAGGGGACGCGAACACCGGGGAGCTGTTTTTT,CASSLGDANTGELFF